Following are 3 T cell receptor beta chains from one sample sequenced in a study of shared clonotypes between healthy human individuals (dated by TCRdb to 2019 to 2021). Library preparation was by the immunoSEQ multiplex PCR assay. In its TCRdb copy, this immuneACCESS table keeps in-frame sequences only and misses some clones. Where compared with another copy, unresolved V genes explain less than half of these, and the others have no known cause. In all, the sample holds 800,000 or so clones, and approximately 96% of those were seen once. Under 0.25% of the sample is in the top ten clones. CD8 naive samples were obtained by positive selection for CCR7 among CD45RO-negative cells, yielding a CD45RA+CCR7+ population from which TemRA cells were excluded. Material for sequencing was naive CD8+ T cells sorted from blood. The intended sense of this specimen's cell subset or site label: CD45RA+CCR7+. These receptor sequences come from a man in his thirties or forties in good health.

The chain employs TRBV2 and TRBJ1-2, with D tentatively TRBD1 (6 bases). The CDR3 is 15 amino acids. Trimming left V 0 bases short and J 4 bases short, with 12 bases between. Germline-derived CDR1 and CDR2 are SNHLY and FYNNEI. CDR3 residues: CASSEALEGGYGYTF. Written as DNA, the CDR3 is TGTGCCAGCAGTGAAGCGCTGGAAGGGGGCTATGGCTACACCTTC.

V and J are TRBV13 and TRBJ2-7, with TRBD1 matching 9 bases. V trimming: 5 bases; J trimming: 4 bases; junction bases outside the gene matches: 6. Germline loops: CDR1 PRHDT, CDR2 FYEKMQ (reference sequence). The CDR3 is made up of 14 amino acids. The CDR3 sequence is CASSAGQGSYEQYF. The DNA for the CDR3 is TGTGCCAGCAGCGCGGGACAGGGCTCGTACGAGCAGTACTTC.

The genes are TRBV5-1 and TRBJ2-7, with 8 bases that match TRBD2. The ends lost 4 bases at V and 6 bases at J; junction bases unmatched: 6. CDR3 length equals 13 residues. Per germline, CDR1 SGHRS and CDR2 YFSETQ. CDR3 amino acids: CASSRRGESEQYF. The CDR3 DNA follows: TGCGCCAGCAGCAGGCGGGGGGAAAGCGAGCAGTACTTC.